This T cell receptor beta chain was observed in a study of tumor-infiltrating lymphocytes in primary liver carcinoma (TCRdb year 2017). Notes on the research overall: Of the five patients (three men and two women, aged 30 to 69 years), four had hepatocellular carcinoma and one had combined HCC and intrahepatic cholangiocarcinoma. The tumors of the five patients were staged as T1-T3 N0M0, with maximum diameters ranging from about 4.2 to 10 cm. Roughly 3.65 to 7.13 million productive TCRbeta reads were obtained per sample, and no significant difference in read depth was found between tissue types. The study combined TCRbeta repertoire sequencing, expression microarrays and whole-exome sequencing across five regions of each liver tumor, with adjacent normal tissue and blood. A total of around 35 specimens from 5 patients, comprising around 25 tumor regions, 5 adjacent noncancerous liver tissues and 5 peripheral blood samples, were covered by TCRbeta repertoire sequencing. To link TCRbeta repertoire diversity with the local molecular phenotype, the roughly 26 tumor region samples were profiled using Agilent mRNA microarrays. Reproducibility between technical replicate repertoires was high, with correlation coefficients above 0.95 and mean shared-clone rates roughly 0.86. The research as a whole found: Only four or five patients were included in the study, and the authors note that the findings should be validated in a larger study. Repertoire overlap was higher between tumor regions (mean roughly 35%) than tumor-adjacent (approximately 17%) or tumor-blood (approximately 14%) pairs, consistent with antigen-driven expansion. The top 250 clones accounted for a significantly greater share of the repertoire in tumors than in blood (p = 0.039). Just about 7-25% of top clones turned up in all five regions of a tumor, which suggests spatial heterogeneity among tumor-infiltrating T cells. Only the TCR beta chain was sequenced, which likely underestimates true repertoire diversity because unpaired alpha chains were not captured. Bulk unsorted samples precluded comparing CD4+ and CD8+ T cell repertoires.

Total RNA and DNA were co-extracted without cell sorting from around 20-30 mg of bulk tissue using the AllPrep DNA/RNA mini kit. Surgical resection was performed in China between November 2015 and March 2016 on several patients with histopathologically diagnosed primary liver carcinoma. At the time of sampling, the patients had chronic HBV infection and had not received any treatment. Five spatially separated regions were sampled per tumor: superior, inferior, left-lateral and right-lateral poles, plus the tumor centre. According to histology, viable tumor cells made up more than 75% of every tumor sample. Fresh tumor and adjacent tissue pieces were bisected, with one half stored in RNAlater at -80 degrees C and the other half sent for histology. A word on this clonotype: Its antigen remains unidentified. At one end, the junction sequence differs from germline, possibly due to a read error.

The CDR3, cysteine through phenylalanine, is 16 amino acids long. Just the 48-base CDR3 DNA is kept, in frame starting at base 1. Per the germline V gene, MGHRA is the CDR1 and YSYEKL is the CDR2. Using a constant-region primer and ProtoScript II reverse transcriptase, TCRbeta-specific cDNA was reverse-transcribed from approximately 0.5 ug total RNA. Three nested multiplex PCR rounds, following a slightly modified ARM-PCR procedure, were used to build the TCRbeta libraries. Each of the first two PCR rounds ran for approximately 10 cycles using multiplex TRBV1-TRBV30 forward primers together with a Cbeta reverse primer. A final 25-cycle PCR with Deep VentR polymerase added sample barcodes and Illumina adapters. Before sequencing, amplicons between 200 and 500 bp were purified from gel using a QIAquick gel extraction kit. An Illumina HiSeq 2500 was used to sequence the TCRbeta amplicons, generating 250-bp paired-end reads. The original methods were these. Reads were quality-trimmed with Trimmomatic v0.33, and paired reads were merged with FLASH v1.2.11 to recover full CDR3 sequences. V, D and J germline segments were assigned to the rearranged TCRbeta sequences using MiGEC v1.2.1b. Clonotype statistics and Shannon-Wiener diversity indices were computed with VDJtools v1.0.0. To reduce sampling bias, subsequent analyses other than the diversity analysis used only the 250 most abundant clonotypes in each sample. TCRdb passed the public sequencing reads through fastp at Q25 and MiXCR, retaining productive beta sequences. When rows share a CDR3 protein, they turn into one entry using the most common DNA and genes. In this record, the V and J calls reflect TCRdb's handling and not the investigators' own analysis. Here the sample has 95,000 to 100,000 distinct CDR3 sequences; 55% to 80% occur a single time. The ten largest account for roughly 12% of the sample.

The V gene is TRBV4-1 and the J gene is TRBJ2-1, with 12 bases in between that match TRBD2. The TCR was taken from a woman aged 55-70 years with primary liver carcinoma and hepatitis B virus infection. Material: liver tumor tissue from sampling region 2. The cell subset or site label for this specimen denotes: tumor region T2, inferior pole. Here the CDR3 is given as CASSQDVGLAGWEQSF. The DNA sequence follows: TGCGCCAGCAGCCAAGATGTTGGACTAGCGGGGTGGGAGCAGTCCTTC.